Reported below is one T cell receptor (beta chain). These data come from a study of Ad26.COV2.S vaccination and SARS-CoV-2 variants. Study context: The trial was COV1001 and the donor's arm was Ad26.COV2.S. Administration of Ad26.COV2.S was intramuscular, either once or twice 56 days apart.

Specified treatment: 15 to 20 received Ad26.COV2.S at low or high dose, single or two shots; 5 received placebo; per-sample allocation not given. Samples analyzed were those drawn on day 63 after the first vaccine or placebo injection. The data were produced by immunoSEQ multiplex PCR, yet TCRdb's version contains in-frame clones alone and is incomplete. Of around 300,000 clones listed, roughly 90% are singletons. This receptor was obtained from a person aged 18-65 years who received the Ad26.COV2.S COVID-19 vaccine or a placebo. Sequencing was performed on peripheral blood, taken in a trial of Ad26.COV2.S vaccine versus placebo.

DNA for the CDR3: TGTGCCAGCAGTGAGGTAGCAGATACGCAGTATTTT. It specifies CASSEVADTQYF. The rearrangement links TRBV2 to TRBJ2-3; D unresolved. CDR3 length equals 12 residues. Per germline, CDR1 SNHLY and CDR2 FYNNEI. Trimming took off 3 bases at V and 4 bases at J, with 5 bases between the two ends.